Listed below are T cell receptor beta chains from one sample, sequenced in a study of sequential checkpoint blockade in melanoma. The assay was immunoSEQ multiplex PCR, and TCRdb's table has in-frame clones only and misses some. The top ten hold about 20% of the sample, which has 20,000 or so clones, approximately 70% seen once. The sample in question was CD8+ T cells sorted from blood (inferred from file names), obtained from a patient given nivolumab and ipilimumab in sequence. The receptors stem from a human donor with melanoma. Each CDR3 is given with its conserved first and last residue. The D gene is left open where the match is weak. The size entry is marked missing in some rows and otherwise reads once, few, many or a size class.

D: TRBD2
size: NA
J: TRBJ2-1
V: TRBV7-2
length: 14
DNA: TGTGCCAGCGAGGACCGCGGGAGGGCTCGGGAGCAGTTCTTC
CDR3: CASEDRGRAREQFF

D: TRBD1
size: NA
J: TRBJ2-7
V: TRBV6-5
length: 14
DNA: TGTGCCAGCAGTTTTGGACAGGGGGTGGGCGAGCAGTACTTC
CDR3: CASSFGQGVGEQYF

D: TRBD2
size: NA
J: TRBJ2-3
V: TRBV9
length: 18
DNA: TGTGCCAGCAGCGTACCCCGACTAGCGGGTTCAAGCACAGATACGCAGTATTTT
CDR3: CASSVPRLAGSSTDTQYF

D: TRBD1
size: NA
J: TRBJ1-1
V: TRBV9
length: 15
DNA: TGTGCCAGCAGCGAGGAGGGACAGGGGGCTACTGAAGCTTTCTTT
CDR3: CASSEEGQGATEAFF

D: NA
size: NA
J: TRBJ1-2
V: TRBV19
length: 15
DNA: TGTGCCAGCGCGCCTCGGGGGGGAACACGTTATGGCTACACCTTC
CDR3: CASAPRGGTRYGYTF

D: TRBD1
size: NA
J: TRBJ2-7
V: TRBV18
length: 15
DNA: TGTGCCAGCTCCCGTGACAGGGGTCTTGCCTACGAGCAGTACTTC
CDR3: CASSRDRGLAYEQYF

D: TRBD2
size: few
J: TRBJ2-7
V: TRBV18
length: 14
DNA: TGTGCCAGCTCACTTGCGGGAGGGCCGTCCGAGCAGTACTTC
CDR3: CASSLAGGPSEQYF

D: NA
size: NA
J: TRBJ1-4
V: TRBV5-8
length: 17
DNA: TGTGCCAGCAGCTCACTGACAGCCCTTACAACTAATGAAAAACTGTTTTTT
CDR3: CASSSLTALTTNEKLFF

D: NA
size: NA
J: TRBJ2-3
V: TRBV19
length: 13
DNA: TGTGCCAGTAGTATGGGACTTACAGATACGCAGTATTTT
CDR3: CASSMGLTDTQYF

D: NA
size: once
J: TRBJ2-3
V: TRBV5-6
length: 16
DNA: TGTGCCAGCAGCCTGGAATTGCTTCTAAACACAGATACGCAGTATTTT
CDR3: CASSLELLLNTDTQYF

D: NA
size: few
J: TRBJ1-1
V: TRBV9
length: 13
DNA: TGTGCCAGCAGCCCGGGGGGGCACACTGAAGCTTTCTTT
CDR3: CASSPGGHTEAFF

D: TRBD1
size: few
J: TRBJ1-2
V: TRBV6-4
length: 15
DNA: TGTGCCAGCAGTACGAGGACAGGGAGGGCCTATGGCTACACCTTC
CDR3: CASSTRTGRAYGYTF